The 14 T cell receptor beta chains listed next were all sequenced from one sample in a study of T cells in Graves' hyperthyroidism and ophthalmopathy (dated by TCRdb to about 2019). Library method: multiplex PCR. Sequencer: Illumina HiSeq 2000. TCR beta CDR3 regions were amplified from RNA transcripts. The TCR CDR3 was subjected to a first round of RT-PCR using the HTBI primer set and the Qiagen OneStep RT-PCR kit. The public reads were quality trimmed at Q25 with fastp and then assembled into clones with MiXCR by TCRdb, keeping productive beta chains. CDR3 protein sequences are deduplicated, and each keeps its most common genes and DNA. The sample includes approximately 210,000 distinct CDR3 sequences, with approximately 17% observed a single time. The ten largest account for roughly 53% of the sample. Source material: blood. Source of these receptors: a man aged 50 or older with Graves' hyperthyroidism.

Comment on this clonotype: The junction and the germline gene differ at one end; a read error may be behind it. This chain connects TRBV12-3 or TRBV12-4 to TRBJ1-5; maybe TRBD1 (5 bases). The CDR3 is 16 residues long. The CDR3 is CASSLGSGGSNRPQHF. CDR3 DNA sequence: TGTGCCAGCAGTTTAGGGTCGGGGGGTAGCAATCGGCCCCAGCATTTT.

The genes are TRBV9 and TRBJ2-5; tentative D call: TRBD2 (5 bases). With 3 bases removed from V and 8 bases from J, the gap between germline ends came to 17 bases. Germline CDR1 and CDR2: SGDLS and YYNGEE. The CDR3 covers 14 residues. CDR3 in DNA: TGTGCCAGCAGCGCCGACGGGGATTCGGAAACCCAGTACTTC. Translating gives CASSADGDSETQYF.

This clonotype showed up many times. The chain employs TRBV20-1 and TRBJ2-3; 9 nucleotides align to TRBD2. V gave up 3 bases and J gave up 3 bases; unmatched junction bases: 10. CDR3 length equals 16 residues. Germline assignment: CDR1 DFQATT and CDR2 SNEGSKA (reference sequence). This CDR3 reads CSASGGGSGRTDTQYF. The CDR3 DNA sequence: TGCAGTGCTAGCGGGGGGGGTAGCGGGAGAACAGATACGCAGTATTTT.

The V gene is TRBV6-4, the J gene TRBJ2-1; D perhaps matches TRBD2 (5 bases). The CDR3 loop spans 13 amino acids. Looked up from germline, CDR1 is MRHNA and CDR2 is SNTAGT. V lost 2 bases to trimming and J lost 8 bases, with 10 bases between them. The CDR3 DNA is TGTGCCAGCAGTGACAAGGAGGCGGATGAGCAGTTCTTC. It codes for CASSDKEADEQFF.

In its sample, this clonotype was seen a few times. The rearrangement uses TRBV6-7 and TRBJ2-2; 12 nucleotides line up with TRBD2. TRBV6-7 is reported as an ORF; its role is uncertain. V lost 5 bases to trimming and J lost 8 bases; unmatched junction nucleotides: 12. The CDR3 runs to 17 residues. CDR3 protein: CASSPTSGSVSWGELFF. CDR3 DNA sequence: TGTGCCAGCAGTCCGACTAGCGGGAGTGTGAGTTGGGGGGAGCTGTTTTTT.

CDR3 sequence reads: CASSQGRGTGELFF. CDR3 coding DNA: TGTGCCAGCAGCCAAGGGCGGGGGACAGGGGAGCTGTTTTTT. The J gene is TRBJ2-2, the V gene TRBV3-1; D may be TRBD2 (7 bases). The V end was cut by 1 base, the J end by 8 bases, with 11 bases between. CDR1 and CDR2 from the germline V gene are LGHDT and YNNKEL (reference sequence). The CDR3 length is 14 residues.

This clonotype came up many times. V usage is TRBV2 and J usage is TRBJ2-3, with 7 nucleotides matching TRBD1. Germline CDR1 is SNHLY and CDR2 is FYNNEI. With V trimmed by 5 bases and J by 5 bases, 10 bases remained unmatched. The CDR3 is 15 residues long. The CDR3 protein is CASSYLTGLGDTQYF. In DNA, the CDR3 is TGTGCCAGCAGTTACTTGACAGGGCTGGGAGATACGCAGTATTTT.

This clonotype was seen a few times. The chain recombines TRBV5-4 with TRBJ2-1; a weak D match, TRBD2 (6 bases). The germline CDR1 and CDR2 sequences are SGHNT and YYREEE (reference sequence). The CDR3 spans 16 residues. V lost 0 bases, J lost 8 bases, and 18 bases lay in between. The CDR3 loop is CASSLGGGISRDEQFF. CDR3 bases: TGTGCCAGCAGCTTGGGAGGCGGGATCAGCAGAGATGAGCAGTTCTTC.

This clonotype was recorded at least ten times. V is TRBV11-3 and J is TRBJ1-1, with D possibly TRBD1 on 6 matching bases. Deletions cut 4 bases from V and 4 bases from J, with 10 bases between. Germline V lookup: CDR1 SGHNT, CDR2 YENEEA. The CDR3 loop spans 13 amino acids. The CDR3 loop is CASSYTGRTEAFF. The CDR3 DNA reads as TGTGCCAGCAGCTATACAGGGCGCACTGAAGCTTTCTTT.

This clonotype was seen at least ten times. V is TRBV2 and J is TRBJ2-2; the D is unclear. V lost 4 bases and J lost 8, with 17 bases in between. The CDR3 contains 15 residues. The germline V gene has CDR1 SNHLY and CDR2 FYNNEI. CDR3 sequence (DNA): TGTGCCAGCAGTGTAAGGGCCCTGTACGCGGGGGAGCTGTTTTTT. The encoded protein is CASSVRALYAGELFF.

A few counts support this clonotype. The rearrangement joins TRBV29-1 to TRBJ2-3, with D possibly being TRBD2 (5 bases). The CDR3 length is 15 residues. The ends were cut back, 1 base at V and 0 bases at J, with 11 bases in the middle. Germline V lookup: CDR1 SQVTM, CDR2 ANQGSEA. CDR3 DNA: TGCAGCGTTGAAGGCGGGTGGCTTAGCACAGATACGCAGTATTTT. This gives the protein CSVEGGWLSTDTQYF.

This clonotype was seen many times. This rearrangement joins TRBV4-1 to TRBJ1-5; a possible D gene is TRBD1 (5 bases). Germline V gene lookup returns CDR1 MGHRA and CDR2 YSYEKL. This CDR3 contains 13 residues. Trimming shortened V by 1 base and J by 6 bases, and 7 bases separated the two germline ends. In DNA, the CDR3 is TGCGCCAGCAGCCAAGCGGGGACTCAGCCCCAGCATTTT. It encodes CASSQAGTQPQHF.

This clonotype appeared once. The chain joins TRBV20-1 to TRBJ2-2, with 16 bases lining up with TRBD2. With V trimmed by 3 bases and J by 5 bases, 6 bases remained unmatched. CDR1 and CDR2 (germline): DFQATT, SNEGSKA (reference sequence). The CDR3 sequence is 17 residues long. The CDR3 bases are TGCAGTGCTAGCCCGGGACTAGCGGGAGGGGCTACCGGGGAGCTGTTTTTT. Translation: CSASPGLAGGATGELFF.

This clonotype was seen at least ten times. The V call is TRBV18, the J call TRBJ1-5; 7 nucleotides align to TRBD1. The CDR3 extends over 16 amino acids. Per the germline V gene, CDR1 is KGHSH and CDR2 is LQKENI. The ends lost 2 bases at V and 0 bases at J; junction bases unmatched: 4. The CDR3 region has the DNA TGTGCCAGCTCACCAGGGACAGTCGATAGCAATCAGCCCCAGCATTTT. Translating gives CASSPGTVDSNQPQHF.